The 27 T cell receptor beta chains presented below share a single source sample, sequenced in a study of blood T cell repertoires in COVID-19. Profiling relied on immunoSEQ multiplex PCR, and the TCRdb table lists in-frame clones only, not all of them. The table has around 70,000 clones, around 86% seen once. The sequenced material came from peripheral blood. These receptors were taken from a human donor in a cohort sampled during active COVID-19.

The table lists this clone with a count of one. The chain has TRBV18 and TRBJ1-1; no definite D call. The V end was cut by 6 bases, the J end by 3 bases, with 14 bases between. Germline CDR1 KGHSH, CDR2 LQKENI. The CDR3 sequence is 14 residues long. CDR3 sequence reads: CASSLTRRDTEAFF. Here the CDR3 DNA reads TGTGCCAGCTCCTTGACGAGGCGGGACACTGAAGCTTTCTTT.

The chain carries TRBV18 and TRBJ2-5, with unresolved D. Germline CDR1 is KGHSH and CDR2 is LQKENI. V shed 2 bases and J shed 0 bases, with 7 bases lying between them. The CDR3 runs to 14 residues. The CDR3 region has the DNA TGTGCCAGCTCACCATCCTCGTACCAAGAGACCCAGTACTTC. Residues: CASSPSSYQETQYF.

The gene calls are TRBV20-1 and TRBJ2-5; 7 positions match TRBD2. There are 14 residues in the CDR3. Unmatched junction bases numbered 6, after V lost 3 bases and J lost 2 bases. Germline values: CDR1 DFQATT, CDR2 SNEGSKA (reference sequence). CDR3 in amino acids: CSASYGGIQETQYF. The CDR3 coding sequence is TGCAGTGCTAGTTACGGGGGGATTCAAGAGACCCAGTACTTC.

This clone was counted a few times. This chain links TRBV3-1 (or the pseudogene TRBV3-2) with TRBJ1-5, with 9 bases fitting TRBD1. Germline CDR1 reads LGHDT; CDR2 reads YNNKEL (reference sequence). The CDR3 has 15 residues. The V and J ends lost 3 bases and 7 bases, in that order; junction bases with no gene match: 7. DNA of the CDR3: TGTGCCAGCAGCCACGGGACAGGGTGGAACCAGCCCCAGCATTTT. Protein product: CASSHGTGWNQPQHF.

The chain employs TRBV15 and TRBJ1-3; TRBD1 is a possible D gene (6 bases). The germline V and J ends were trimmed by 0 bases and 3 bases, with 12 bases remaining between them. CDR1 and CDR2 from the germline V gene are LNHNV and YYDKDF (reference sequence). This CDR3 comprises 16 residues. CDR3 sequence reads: CATSRDRAGVGNTIYF. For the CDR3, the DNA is TGTGCCACCAGCAGAGATCGGGCAGGGGTTGGAAACACCATATATTTT.

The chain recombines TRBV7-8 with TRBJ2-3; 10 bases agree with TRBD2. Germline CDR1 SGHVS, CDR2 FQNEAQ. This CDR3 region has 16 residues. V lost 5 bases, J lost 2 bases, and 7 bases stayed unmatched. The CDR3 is CASSLVAGGVTDTQYF. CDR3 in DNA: TGTGCCAGCAGCCTAGTAGCGGGGGGAGTCACAGATACGCAGTATTTT.

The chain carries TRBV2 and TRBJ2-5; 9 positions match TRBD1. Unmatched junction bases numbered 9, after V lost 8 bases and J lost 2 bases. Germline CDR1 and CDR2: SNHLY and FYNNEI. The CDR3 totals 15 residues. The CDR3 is CASGRDRVSQETQYF. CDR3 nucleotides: TGTGCCAGCGGAAGGGACAGGGTCTCTCAAGAGACCCAGTACTTC.

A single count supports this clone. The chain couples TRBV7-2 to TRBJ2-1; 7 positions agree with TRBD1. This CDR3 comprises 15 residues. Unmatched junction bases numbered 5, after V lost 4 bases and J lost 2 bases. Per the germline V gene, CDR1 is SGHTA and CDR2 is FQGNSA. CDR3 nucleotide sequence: TGTGCCAGCAGCTCCGACAGGGCGGCCTACAATGAGCAGTTCTTC. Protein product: CASSSDRAAYNEQFF. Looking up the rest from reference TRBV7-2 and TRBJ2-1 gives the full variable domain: GAGVSQSPSNKVTEKGKDVELRCDPISGHTALYWYRQSLGQGLEFLIYFQGNSAPDKSGLPSDRFSAERTGGSVSTLTIQRTQQEDSAVYLCASSSDRAAYNEQFFGPGTRLTVL.

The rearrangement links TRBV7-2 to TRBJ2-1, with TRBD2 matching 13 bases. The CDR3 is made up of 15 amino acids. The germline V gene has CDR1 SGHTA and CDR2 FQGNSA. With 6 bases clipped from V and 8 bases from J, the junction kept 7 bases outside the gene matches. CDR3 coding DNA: TGTGCCAGCAGTCGCCGACTAGCGGGGGGCGATGAGCAGTTCTTC. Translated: CASSRRLAGGDEQFF.

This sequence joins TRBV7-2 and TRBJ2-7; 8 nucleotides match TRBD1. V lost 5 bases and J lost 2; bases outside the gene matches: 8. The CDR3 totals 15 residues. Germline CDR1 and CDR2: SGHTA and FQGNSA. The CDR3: CASSPRTGSPYEQYF. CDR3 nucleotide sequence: TGTGCCAGCAGCCCTAGGACAGGGTCCCCCTACGAGCAGTACTTC.

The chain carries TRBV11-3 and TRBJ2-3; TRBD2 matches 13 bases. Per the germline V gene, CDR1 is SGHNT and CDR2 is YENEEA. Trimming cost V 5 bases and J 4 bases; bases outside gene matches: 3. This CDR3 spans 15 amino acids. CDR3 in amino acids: CASSTTSGGADTQYF. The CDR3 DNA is TGTGCCAGCAGCACAACTAGCGGGGGGGCAGATACGCAGTATTTT.

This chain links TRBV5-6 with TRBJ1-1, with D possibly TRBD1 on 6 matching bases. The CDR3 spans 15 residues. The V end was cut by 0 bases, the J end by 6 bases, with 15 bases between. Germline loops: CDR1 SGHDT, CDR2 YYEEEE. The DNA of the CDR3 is TGTGCCAGCAGCTTGGCCCTACAGGGAAGCGCTGAAGCTTTCTTT. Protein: CASSLALQGSAEAFF.

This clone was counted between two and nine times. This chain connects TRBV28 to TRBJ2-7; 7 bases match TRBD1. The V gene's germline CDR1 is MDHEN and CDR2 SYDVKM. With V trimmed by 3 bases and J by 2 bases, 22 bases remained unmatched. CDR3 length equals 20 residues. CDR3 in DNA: TGTGCCAGCAGTTTCTACTATACTCCTCTACAGGGGTCGAATCCCTACGAGCAGTACTTC. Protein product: CASSFYYTPLQGSNPYEQYF.

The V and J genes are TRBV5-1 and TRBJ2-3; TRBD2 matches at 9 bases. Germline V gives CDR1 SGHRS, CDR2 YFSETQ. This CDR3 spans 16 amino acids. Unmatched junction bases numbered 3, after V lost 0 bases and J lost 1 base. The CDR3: CASSLGASGGTDTQYF. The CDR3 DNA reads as TGCGCCAGCAGCTTGGGGGCTAGCGGGGGCACAGATACGCAGTATTTT.

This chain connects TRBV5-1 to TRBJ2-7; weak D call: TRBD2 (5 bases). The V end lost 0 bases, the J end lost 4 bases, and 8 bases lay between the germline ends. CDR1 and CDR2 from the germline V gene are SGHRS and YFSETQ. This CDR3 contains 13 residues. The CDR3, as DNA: TGCGCCAGCAGCTTGGCCGCGGGTTACGAGCAGTACTTC. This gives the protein CASSLAAGYEQYF.

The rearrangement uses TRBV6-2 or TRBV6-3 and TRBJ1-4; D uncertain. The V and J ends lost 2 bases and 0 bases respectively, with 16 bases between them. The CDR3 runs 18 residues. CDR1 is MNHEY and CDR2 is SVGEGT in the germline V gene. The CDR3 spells CASSYQSRSQTTNEKLFF. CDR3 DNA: TGTGCCAGCAGTTACCAATCCCGTTCTCAGACAACTAATGAAAAACTGTTTTTT.

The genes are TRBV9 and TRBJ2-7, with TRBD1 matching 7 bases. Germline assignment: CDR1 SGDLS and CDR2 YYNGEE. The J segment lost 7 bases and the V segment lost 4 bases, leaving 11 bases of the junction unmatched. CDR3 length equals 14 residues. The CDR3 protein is CASSSGQAVDEQYF. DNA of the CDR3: TGTGCCAGCAGCTCCGGACAGGCGGTGGATGAGCAGTACTTC. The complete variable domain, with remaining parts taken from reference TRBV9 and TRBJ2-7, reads DSGVTQTPKHLITATGQRVTLRCSPRSGDLSVYWYQQSLDQGLQFLIQYYNGEERAKGNILERFSAQQFPDLHSELNLSSLELGDSALYFCASSSGQAVDEQYFGPGTRLTVT.

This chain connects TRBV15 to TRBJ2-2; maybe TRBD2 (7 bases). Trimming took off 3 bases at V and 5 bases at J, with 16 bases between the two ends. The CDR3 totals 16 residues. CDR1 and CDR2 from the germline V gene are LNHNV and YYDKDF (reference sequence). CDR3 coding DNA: TGTGCCACCAGCAGGCCCTGGGGGGGGCGAACCGGGGAGCTGTTTTTT. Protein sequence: CATSRPWGGRTGELFF.

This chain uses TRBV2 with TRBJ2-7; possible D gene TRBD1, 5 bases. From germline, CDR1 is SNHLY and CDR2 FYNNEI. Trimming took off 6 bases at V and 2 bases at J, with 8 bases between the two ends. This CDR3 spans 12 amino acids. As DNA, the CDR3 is TGTGCCAGCAGACAGGCCACCTACGAGCAGTACTTC. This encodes CASRQATYEQYF.

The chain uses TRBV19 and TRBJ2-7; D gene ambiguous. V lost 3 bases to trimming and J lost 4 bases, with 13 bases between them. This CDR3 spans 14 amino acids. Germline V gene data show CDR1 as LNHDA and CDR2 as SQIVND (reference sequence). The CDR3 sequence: CASSIYLPLYEQYF. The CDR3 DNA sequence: TGTGCCAGTAGTATTTATCTCCCCCTTTACGAGCAGTACTTC.

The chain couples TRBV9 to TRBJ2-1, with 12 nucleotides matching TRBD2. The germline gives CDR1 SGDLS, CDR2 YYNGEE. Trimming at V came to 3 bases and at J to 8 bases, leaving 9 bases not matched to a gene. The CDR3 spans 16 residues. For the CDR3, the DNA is TGTGCCAGCAGCGGGACTAGCGGGGTTACGCCGCATGAGCAGTTCTTC. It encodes CASSGTSGVTPHEQFF. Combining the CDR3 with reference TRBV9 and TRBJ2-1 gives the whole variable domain DSGVTQTPKHLITATGQRVTLRCSPRSGDLSVYWYQQSLDQGLQFLIQYYNGEERAKGNILERFSAQQFPDLHSELNLSSLELGDSALYFCASSGTSGVTPHEQFFGPGTRLTVL.

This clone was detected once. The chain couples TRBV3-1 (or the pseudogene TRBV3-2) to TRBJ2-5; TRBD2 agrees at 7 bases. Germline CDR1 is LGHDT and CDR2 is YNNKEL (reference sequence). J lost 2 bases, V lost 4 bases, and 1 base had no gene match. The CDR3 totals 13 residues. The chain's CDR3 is CASSRGGQETQYF. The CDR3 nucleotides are TGTGCCAGCAGCCGCGGGGGACAAGAGACCCAGTACTTC.

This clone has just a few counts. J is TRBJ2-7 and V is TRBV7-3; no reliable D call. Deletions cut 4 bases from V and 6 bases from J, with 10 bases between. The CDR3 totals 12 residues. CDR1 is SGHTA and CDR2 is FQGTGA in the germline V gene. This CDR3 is CASSYDFGEQYF. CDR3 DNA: TGTGCCAGCAGCTACGACTTTGGCGAGCAGTACTTC.

CDR3 coding DNA: TGTGCCAGCAGTGAATGGGGCCTGGGACAGGGGGCCTACAATGAGCAGTTCTTC. Translating it yields CASSEWGLGQGAYNEQFF. This chain links TRBV6-1 with TRBJ2-1; 11 nucleotides align to TRBD1. There are 18 residues in the CDR3. The ends lost 2 bases at V and 2 bases at J; junction bases unmatched: 8. Germline CDR1 and CDR2: MNHNS and SASEGT.

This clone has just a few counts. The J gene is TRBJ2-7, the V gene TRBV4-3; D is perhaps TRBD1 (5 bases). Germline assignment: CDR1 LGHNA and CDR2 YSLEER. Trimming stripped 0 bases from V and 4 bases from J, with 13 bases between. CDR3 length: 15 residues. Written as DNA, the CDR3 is TGCGCCAGCAGCCAAGACTCCAGGGTCGGATACGAGCAGTACTTC. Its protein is CASSQDSRVGYEQYF.

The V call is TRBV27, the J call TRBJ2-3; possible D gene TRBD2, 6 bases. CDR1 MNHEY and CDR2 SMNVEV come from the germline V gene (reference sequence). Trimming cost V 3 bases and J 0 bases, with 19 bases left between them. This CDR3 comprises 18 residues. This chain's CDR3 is CASSLQRRGTLSTDTQYF. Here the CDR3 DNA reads TGTGCCAGCAGTTTGCAGCGACGGGGGACCCTCAGCACAGATACGCAGTATTTT.

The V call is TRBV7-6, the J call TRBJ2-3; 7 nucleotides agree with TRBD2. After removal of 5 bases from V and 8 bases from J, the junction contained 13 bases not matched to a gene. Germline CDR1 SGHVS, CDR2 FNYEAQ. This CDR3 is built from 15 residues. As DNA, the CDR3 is TGTGCCAGCAGCCCCGAGACTGGGAGGGGTGGTACGCAGTATTTT. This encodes CASSPETGRGGTQYF.